The 24 T cell receptor beta chains below all came from one sample that was sequenced in a study of T-cell reconstitution after alpha-beta-depleted transplantation in children. It was with unique molecular identifiers that the TCRbeta library was prepared. TCRdb processed the PCR reads anew with MiXCR; each CDR3 protein has one entry. The sample records some 490,000 distinct CDR3 sequences, roughly an eighth being singletons. The sample consisted of PBMCs from the stem cell graft donor, taken from the stem cell graft. These receptors originate from a human donor who donated a stem cell graft to a child with combined immunodeficiency.

The chain links TRBV19 to TRBJ2-4; possible D gene TRBD2, 5 bases. The germline V and J ends were trimmed by 3 bases and 8 bases, with 14 bases remaining between them. From germline, CDR1 is LNHDA and CDR2 SQIVND (reference sequence). The CDR3 has 14 amino acids. CDR3 in DNA: TGTGCCAGTAGTATTAACGGGAAGTGGGACATTCAGTACTTC. This sequence encodes CASSINGKWDIQYF.

This sequence joins TRBV11-3 and TRBJ2-3; 13 bases line up with TRBD2. The J segment lost 0 bases and the V segment lost 2 bases, leaving 8 bases of the junction unmatched. This CDR3 is 19 amino acids long. CDR1 and CDR2 from the germline V gene are SGHNT and YENEEA. The DNA for the CDR3 is TGTGCCAGCAGCTTAACCGGGACTAGCGGGGTATCTAGCACAGATACGCAGTATTTT. Translating gives CASSLTGTSGVSSTDTQYF.

This clonotype was observed many times. The chain carries TRBV5-1 and TRBJ2-3; TRBD2 matches 10 bases. CDR1 is SGHRS and CDR2 is YFSETQ in the germline V gene. V trimming: 5 bases; J trimming: 4 bases; junction bases outside the gene matches: 4. The CDR3 runs 14 residues. CDR3 sequence: CASRSGTSADTQYF. The DNA of the CDR3 is TGCGCCAGCAGGTCCGGGACTAGCGCAGATACGCAGTATTTT.

This clonotype has ten or more counts. The chain combines TRBV12-3 or TRBV12-4 with TRBJ2-7, with a possible D match to TRBD1 (7 bases). This CDR3 is built from 15 residues. With 6 bases removed from V and 5 bases from J, the gap between germline ends came to 20 bases. This CDR3 reads CASSPIGGGRNEQYF. The CDR3 nucleotides are TGTGCCAGCAGCCCAATTGGAGGGGGCCGCAACGAGCAGTACTTC.

V and J are TRBV5-1 and TRBJ2-5; perhaps D is TRBD1 or TRBD2 (5 bases each). Germline CDR1 is SGHRS and CDR2 is YFSETQ. This CDR3 has 14 residues. Deletions cut 0 bases from V and 5 bases from J, with 11 bases between. The CDR3 loop reads CASSLAGAEETQYF. Written as DNA, the CDR3 is TGCGCCAGCAGCTTGGCCGGGGCCGAGGAGACCCAGTACTTC.

The V and J genes are TRBV18 and TRBJ1-3; D unclear. Trimming pared 2 bases from V and 0 bases from J, leaving 8 bases between. Germline V gene lookup returns CDR1 KGHSH and CDR2 LQKENI. The CDR3 is made up of 15 amino acids. CDR3 region: CASSPVRNSGNTIYF. The CDR3 coding sequence is TGTGCCAGCTCACCAGTGCGGAACTCTGGAAACACCATATATTTT. Filled out from reference TRBV18 and TRBJ1-3, the complete variable domain reads NAGVMQNPRHLVRRRGQEARLRCSPMKGHSHVYWYRQLPEEGLKFMVYLQKENIIDESGMPKERFSAEFPKEGPSILRIQQVVRGDSAAYFCASSPVRNSGNTIYFGEGSWLTVV.

This chain joins TRBV9 and TRBJ2-5; the match to TRBD2 covers 7 bases. Germline V CDR1 and CDR2: SGDLS, YYNGEE. Germline trimming cut 0 bases from V and 1 base from J; bases unmatched to any gene: 6. The CDR3 loop spans 16 amino acids. In DNA, the CDR3 is TGTGCCAGCAGCGTAGGGGGGGGACTAACCCAAGAGACCCAGTACTTC. The encoded protein is CASSVGGGLTQETQYF.

Ten or more counts support this clonotype. The chain couples TRBV9 to TRBJ2-1; 7 bases align to TRBD2. This CDR3 has 13 residues. The junction had 1 base not matched to a gene; V was cut back by 2 bases and J by 5 bases. Germline CDR1 is SGDLS and CDR2 is YYNGEE. The CDR3 region is CASSVRGDNEQFF. CDR3 in DNA: TGTGCCAGCAGCGTTCGGGGGGACAATGAGCAGTTCTTC.

This clonotype has ten or more counts. This rearrangement joins TRBV12-3 or TRBV12-4 to TRBJ2-5, with 8 bases aligning to TRBD2. Trimming removed 3 bases from V and 3 bases from J; junction bases left unmatched: 0. The CDR3 totals 13 residues. CDR3 residues: CASSLRGEETQYF. CDR3 DNA: TGTGCCAGCAGTTTGCGGGGGGAAGAGACCCAGTACTTC.

Regarding this clonotype: With a much larger clone just one base away, this may be a read error. J is TRBJ2-7 and V is TRBV6-5, with 8 bases lining up with TRBD1. CDR1 and CDR2 from the germline V gene are MNHEY and SVGAGI. CDR3 size: 13 residues. CDR3 loop: CVSSYRTGYEQYF. In DNA, the CDR3 is TGTGTCAGCAGTTACAGGACAGGGTACGAGCAGTACTTC.

This clonotype was seen only a few times. The chain couples TRBV19 to TRBJ2-3; D uncertain. The germline V and J ends were trimmed by 5 bases and 2 bases, with 11 bases remaining between them. Germline-derived CDR1 and CDR2 are LNHDA and SQIVND (reference sequence). The length of the CDR3 is 14 residues. CDR3 loop: CASSSPSITDTQYF. CDR3 DNA: TGTGCCAGTAGTTCTCCTTCTATCACAGATACGCAGTATTTT. The full variable domain, with the rest looked up from reference TRBV19 and TRBJ2-3, is DGGITQSPKYLFRKEGQNVTLSCEQNLNHDAMYWYRQDPGQGLRLIYYSQIVNDFQKGDIAEGYSVSREKKESFPLTVTSAQKNPTAFYLCASSSPSITDTQYFGPGTRLTVL.

This clonotype was seen at least ten times. This chain's CDR3 is CASSLELNNEQFF. The DNA of the CDR3 is TGCGCCAGCAGCTTGGAACTGAACAATGAGCAGTTCTTC. The V gene is TRBV5-1, the J gene TRBJ2-1; D is ambiguous. CDR1 and CDR2 from the germline V gene are SGHRS and YFSETQ. The CDR3 runs 13 residues. The V end lost 0 bases, the J end lost 5 bases, and 6 bases lay between the germline ends.

V gene TRBV20-1 combines with J gene TRBJ2-7, with 9 bases that match TRBD1. This CDR3 has 14 residues. V lost 5 bases and J lost 7; bases outside the gene matches: 12. Germline V CDR1 and CDR2: DFQATT, SNEGSKA (reference sequence). The CDR3 DNA reads as TGCAGTGCTCTTACAGGGGGCGGCCGGGGGGAGCAGTACTTC. Encoded protein: CSALTGGGRGEQYF.

CDR3 residues: CASRPNLAGGTGELFF. The CDR3 nucleotides are TGCGCCAGCAGACCAAACCTAGCGGGAGGAACCGGGGAGCTGTTTTTT. The chain couples TRBV5-1 to TRBJ2-2, with TRBD2 identical over 11 bases. Germline values: CDR1 SGHRS, CDR2 YFSETQ. The CDR3 totals 16 residues. Unmatched junction bases numbered 8, after V lost 5 bases and J lost 5 bases.

The table lists this clonotype with many counts. The CDR3 DNA reads as TGTGCCAGCAGCTTCACAGGGACCCTGAGCACAGATACGCAGTATTTT. Translated: CASSFTGTLSTDTQYF. This chain links TRBV7-9 with TRBJ2-3; TRBD1 is a possible D gene (6 bases). The germline gives CDR1 SEHNR, CDR2 FQNEAQ (reference sequence). The CDR3 length is 16 residues. V shed 3 bases and J shed 0 bases, with 13 bases lying between them.

In this sample, this clonotype turned up many times. A read error may explain this, as a much larger clone is one base away. The chain joins TRBV12-3 or TRBV12-4 to TRBJ2-7; a weak D match, TRBD1 (5 bases). This CDR3 has 13 amino acids. The germline V and J ends were trimmed by 3 bases and 0 bases, with 6 bases remaining between them. CDR3 amino acids: CASSFDSSYEQYF. The CDR3 DNA follows: TGTGCCAGCAGTTTTGACAGCTCCTACGAGCAGTACTTC.

This clonotype was recorded at least ten times. The chain joins TRBV29-1 to TRBJ2-2; tentatively, D is TRBD1 or TRBD2 (5 bases each). V was pared by 5 bases and J by 7 bases, with 8 bases between. The length of the CDR3 is 11 residues. Germline CDR1 reads SQVTM; CDR2 reads ANQGSEA. CDR3 DNA sequence: TGCAGCGTTCAGAGGGGCGGGGAGCTGTTTTTT. This sequence encodes CSVQRGGELFF.

This clonotype was counted a single time. V and J are TRBV20-1 and TRBJ1-2; 8 nucleotides agree with TRBD1. Trimming removed 1 base from V and 4 bases from J; junction bases left unmatched: 8. Germline CDR1 reads DFQATT; CDR2 reads SNEGSKA (reference sequence). The CDR3 runs to 15 residues. CDR3 in amino acids: CSARVQTGAAYGYTF. The CDR3 DNA follows: TGCAGTGCTAGAGTCCAGACAGGGGCAGCCTATGGCTACACCTTC.

This clonotype was detected many times. The rearrangement uses TRBV7-6 and TRBJ2-1; 8 bases align to TRBD1. The CDR3 contains 13 residues. V trimming: 6 bases; J trimming: 8 bases; junction bases outside the gene matches: 6. The germline V gene encodes CDR1 SGHVS and CDR2 FNYEAQ. CDR3 residues: CASSTRTGYEQFF. Here the CDR3 DNA reads TGTGCCAGCAGTACCAGGACAGGGTATGAGCAGTTCTTC.

At least ten counts were recorded for this clonotype. The chain links TRBV5-4 to TRBJ2-7, with TRBD1 as a possible D gene (5 bases). Trimming left V 6 bases short and J 6 bases short, with 13 bases between. The germline gives CDR1 SGHNT, CDR2 YYREEE (reference sequence). The CDR3 loop spans 12 amino acids. DNA of the CDR3: TGTGCCAGCACAGGGCTGTCGGGCGAGCAGTACTTC. It codes for CASTGLSGEQYF.

Many counts were recorded for this clonotype. The chain recombines TRBV29-1 with TRBJ1-2, with D hard to call. The V end was cut by 3 bases, the J end by 3 bases, with 8 bases between. This CDR3 comprises 12 residues. In germline, CDR1 is SQVTM, CDR2 ANQGSEA. The CDR3 reads CSVETEYYGYTF. The CDR3 nucleotides read TGCAGCGTTGAGACTGAATACTATGGCTACACCTTC. Drawing the rest from reference TRBV29-1 and TRBJ1-2, the complete variable domain is SAVISQKPSRDICQRGTSLTIQCQVDSQVTMMFWYRQQPGQSLTLIATANQGSEATYESGFVIDKFPISRPNLTFSTLTVSNMSPEDSSIYLCSVETEYYGYTFGSGTRLTVV.

The rearrangement uses TRBV7-9 and TRBJ1-5; a weak D match, TRBD1 (5 bases). V was clipped by 5 bases and J by 7 bases, with 18 bases between them. Germline V gene lookup returns CDR1 SEHNR and CDR2 FQNEAQ (reference sequence). The CDR3 runs 15 residues. CDR3 residues: CASSAGTNWGQPQHF. In DNA form, the CDR3 reads TGTGCCAGCAGCGCGGGGACTAATTGGGGGCAGCCCCAGCATTTT.

CDR3 DNA sequence: TGTGCCAGCAGTGTTACGGCAGTCTATAATTCACCCCTCCACTTT. This codes for CASSVTAVYNSPLHF. The rearrangement joins TRBV2 to TRBJ1-6; no definite D call. V lost 4 bases and J 3 bases, leaving 10 bases between the germline ends. The CDR3 is 15 amino acids. CDR1 is SNHLY and CDR2 is FYNNEI in the germline V gene.

Note on this clonotype: A much larger clone lies one base from this, so it may be a read error. Here the CDR3 omits its conserved ending phenylalanine or tryptophan, so a read error is the likely source. This chain joins TRBV6-1 and TRBJ2-1; D unresolved. The CDR3 loop spans 15 amino acids. From germline, CDR1 is MNHNS and CDR2 SASEGT. Trimming cost V 5 bases and J 0 bases, with 11 bases left between them. CDR3 in amino acids: CASSKHLSSYNEQFC. The CDR3 DNA sequence: TGTGCCAGCAGTAAACATTTATCCTCCTACAATGAGCAGTTCTGC.